This T cell receptor beta chain derives from a study of T cells in narcolepsy. Study information: Donors had narcolepsy type 1 or type 2, or were healthy controls.

Overall study results and limits: Autoreactive HCRT-specific and TRIB2-specific clonotypes were marked in same-patient CSF-versus-blood CD4+ comparisons.

Repertoires were generated with immunoSEQ multiplex PCR, while TCRdb's copy carries only in-frame clones and drops some. The table includes about 35,000 clones, around 84% detected once. A remark on this clone: Its specificity is unknown.

Input material: memory (CD45RA-) CD4+ T cells from blood. This TCR came from a human donor in good health.

The CDR3 DNA reads TGCAGCGTTGTGACAGGGGACATGGGGGAGCTGTTTTTT. It is translated as CSVVTGDMGELFF. This chain connects TRBV29-1 to TRBJ2-2, with 8 bases that match TRBD1. Losses at the gene ends were 4 bases for V and 8 bases for J; bases not matched to a gene: 6. The CDR3 has 13 amino acids. From germline, CDR1 is SQVTM and CDR2 ANQGSEA.